Given below is one T cell receptor (beta chain) in context. Clones were sequenced by immunoSEQ multiplex PCR, and TCRdb holds only the in-frame ones, with some missing. The sample records roughly 460,000 clones, around nine tenths being singletons. This sample is drawn from a study of blood T cell repertoires in COVID-19. Per the germline V gene, CDR1 is MNHNY and CDR2 is SVGAGI (reference sequence). CDR3 length: 15 amino acids. Losses at the gene ends were 5 bases for V and 2 bases for J; bases not matched to a gene: 5. This TCR derives from a man aged 18 to 30 with COVID-19, enrolled during active disease. The V and J genes are TRBV6-6 and TRBJ2-1; 8 bases are a match to TRBD2. Specimen: peripheral blood. CDR3 in DNA: TGTGCCAGCAGTCATCGCGGGGGGCCCTACAATGAGCAGTTCTTC. As protein: CASSHRGGPYNEQFF.